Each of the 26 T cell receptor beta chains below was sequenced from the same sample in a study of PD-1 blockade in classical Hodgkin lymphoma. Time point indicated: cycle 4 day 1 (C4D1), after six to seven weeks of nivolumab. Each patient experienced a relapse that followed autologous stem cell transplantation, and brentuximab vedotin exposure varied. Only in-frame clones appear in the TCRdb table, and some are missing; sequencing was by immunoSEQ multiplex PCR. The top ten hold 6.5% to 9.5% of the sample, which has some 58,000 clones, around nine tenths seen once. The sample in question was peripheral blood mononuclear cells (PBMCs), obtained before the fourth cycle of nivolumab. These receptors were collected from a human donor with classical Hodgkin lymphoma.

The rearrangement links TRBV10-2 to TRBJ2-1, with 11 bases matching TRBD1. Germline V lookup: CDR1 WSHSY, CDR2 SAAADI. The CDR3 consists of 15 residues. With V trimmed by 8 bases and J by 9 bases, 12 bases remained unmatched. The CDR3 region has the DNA TGCGCCAGCTCCCTTCTCGGGACAGGGGGAATTGAGCAGTTCTTC. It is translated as CASSLLGTGGIEQFF.

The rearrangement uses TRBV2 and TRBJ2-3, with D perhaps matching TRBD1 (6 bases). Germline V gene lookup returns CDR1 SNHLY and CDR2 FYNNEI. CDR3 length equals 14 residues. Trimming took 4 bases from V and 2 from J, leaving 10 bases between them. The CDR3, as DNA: TGTGCCAGCAGTGGGCAGGGGACCACAGATACGCAGTATTTT. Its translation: CASSGQGTTDTQYF.

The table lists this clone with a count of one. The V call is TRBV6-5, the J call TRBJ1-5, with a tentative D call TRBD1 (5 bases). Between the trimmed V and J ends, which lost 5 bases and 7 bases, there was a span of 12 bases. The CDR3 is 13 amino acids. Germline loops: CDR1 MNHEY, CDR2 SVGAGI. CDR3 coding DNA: TGTGCCAGCAGTCCCACGGGGGTCCAGCCCCAGCATTTT. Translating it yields CASSPTGVQPQHF.

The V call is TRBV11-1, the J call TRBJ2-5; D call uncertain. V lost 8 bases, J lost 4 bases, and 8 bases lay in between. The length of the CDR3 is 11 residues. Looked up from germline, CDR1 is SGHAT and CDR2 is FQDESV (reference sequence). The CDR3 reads CASGTIETQYF. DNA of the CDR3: TGTGCCAGCGGAACCATAGAGACCCAGTACTTC.

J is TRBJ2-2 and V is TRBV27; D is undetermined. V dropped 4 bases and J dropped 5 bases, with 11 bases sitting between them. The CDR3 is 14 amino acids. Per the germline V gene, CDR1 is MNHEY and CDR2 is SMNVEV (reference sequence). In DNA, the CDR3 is TGTGCCAGCAGTTCGTCTCTAGGGACCGGGGAGCTGTTTTTT. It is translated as CASSSSLGTGELFF.

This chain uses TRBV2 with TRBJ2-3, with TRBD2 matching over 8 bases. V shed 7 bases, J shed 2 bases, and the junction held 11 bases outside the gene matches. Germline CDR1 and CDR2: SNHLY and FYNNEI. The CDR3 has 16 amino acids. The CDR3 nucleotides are TGTGCCAGCAAAAAAGGACTAGCCCAGGTCACAGATACGCAGTATTTT. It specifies CASKKGLAQVTDTQYF.

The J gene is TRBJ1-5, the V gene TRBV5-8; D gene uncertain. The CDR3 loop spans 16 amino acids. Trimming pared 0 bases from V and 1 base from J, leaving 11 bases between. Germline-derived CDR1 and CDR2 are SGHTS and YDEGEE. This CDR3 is CASSLEGFGSNQPQHF. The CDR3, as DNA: TGTGCCAGCAGCTTGGAAGGGTTTGGGAGCAATCAGCCCCAGCATTTT.

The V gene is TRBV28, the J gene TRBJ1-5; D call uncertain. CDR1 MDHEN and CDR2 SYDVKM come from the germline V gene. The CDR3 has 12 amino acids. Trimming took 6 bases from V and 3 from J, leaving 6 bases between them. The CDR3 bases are TGTGCCAGCAGGCCCCTCAATCAGCCCCAGCATTTT. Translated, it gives CASRPLNQPQHF.

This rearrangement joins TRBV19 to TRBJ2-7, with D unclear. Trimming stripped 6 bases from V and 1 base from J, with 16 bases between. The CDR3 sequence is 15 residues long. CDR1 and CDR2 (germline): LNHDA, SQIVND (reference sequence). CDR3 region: CASRGERASSYEQYF. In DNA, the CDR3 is TGTGCCAGTAGGGGCGAGCGAGCGTCGTCCTACGAGCAGTACTTC. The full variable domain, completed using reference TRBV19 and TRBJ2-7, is DGGITQSPKYLFRKEGQNVTLSCEQNLNHDAMYWYRQDPGQGLRLIYYSQIVNDFQKGDIAEGYSVSREKKESFPLTVTSAQKNPTAFYLCASRGERASSYEQYFGPGTRLTVT.

This CDR3 reads CASSLGTHYGYTF. For the CDR3, the DNA is TGTGCCAGTAGTTTAGGGACCCACTATGGCTACACCTTC. This chain connects TRBV19 to TRBJ1-2; D is possibly TRBD1 (5 bases). This CDR3 spans 13 amino acids. Looked up from germline, CDR1 is LNHDA and CDR2 is SQIVND (reference sequence). The V end lost 5 bases, the J end lost 3 bases, and 10 bases lay between the germline ends. Full variable domain (missing parts from reference TRBV19 and TRBJ1-2): DGGITQSPKYLFRKEGQNVTLSCEQNLNHDAMYWYRQDPGQGLRLIYYSQIVNDFQKGDIAEGYSVSREKKESFPLTVTSAQKNPTAFYLCASSLGTHYGYTFGSGTRLTVV.

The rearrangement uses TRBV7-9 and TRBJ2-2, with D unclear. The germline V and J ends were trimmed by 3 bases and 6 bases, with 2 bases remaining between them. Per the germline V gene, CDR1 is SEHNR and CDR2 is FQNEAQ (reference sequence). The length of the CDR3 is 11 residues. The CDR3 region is CASSFAGELFF. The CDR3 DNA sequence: TGTGCCAGCAGCTTTGCCGGGGAGCTGTTTTTT. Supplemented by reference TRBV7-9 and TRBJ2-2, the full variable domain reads DTGVSQNPRHKITKRGQNVTFRCDPISEHNRLYWYRQTLGQGPEFLTYFQNEAQLEKSRLLSDRFSAERPKGSFSTLEIQRTEQGDSAMYLCASSFAGELFFGEGSRLTVL.

For the CDR3, the DNA is TGTGCCAGCAACCGAATGGTGACTAGCGGGAGGACTGAGCAGTTCTTC. It yields the protein CASNRMVTSGRTEQFF. The V and J genes are TRBV9 and TRBJ2-1, with 13 bases lining up with TRBD2. Germline lookup yields CDR1 SGDLS and CDR2 YYNGEE. J gave up 9 bases and V 6 bases, and 12 bases lay outside the gene matches. CDR3 length: 16 amino acids.

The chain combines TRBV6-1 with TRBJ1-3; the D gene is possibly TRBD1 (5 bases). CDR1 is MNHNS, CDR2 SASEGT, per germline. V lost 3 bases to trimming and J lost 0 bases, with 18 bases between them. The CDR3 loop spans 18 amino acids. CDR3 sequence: CASSDPGPGPVSGNTIYF. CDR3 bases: TGTGCCAGCAGTGACCCGGGGCCGGGGCCGGTCTCTGGAAACACCATATATTTT.

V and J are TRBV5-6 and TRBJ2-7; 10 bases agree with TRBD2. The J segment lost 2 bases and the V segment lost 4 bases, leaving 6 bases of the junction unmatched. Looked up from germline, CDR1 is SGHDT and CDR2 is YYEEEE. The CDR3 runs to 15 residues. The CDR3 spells CASSNPLAGAYEQYF. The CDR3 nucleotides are TGTGCCAGCAGCAATCCCCTAGCGGGAGCCTACGAGCAGTACTTC. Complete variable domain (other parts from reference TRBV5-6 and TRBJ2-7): DAGVTQSPTHLIKTRGQQVTLRCSPKSGHDTVSWYQQALGQGPQFIFQYYEEEERQRGNFPDRFSGHQFPNYSSELNVNALLLGDSALYLCASSNPLAGAYEQYFGPGTRLTVT.

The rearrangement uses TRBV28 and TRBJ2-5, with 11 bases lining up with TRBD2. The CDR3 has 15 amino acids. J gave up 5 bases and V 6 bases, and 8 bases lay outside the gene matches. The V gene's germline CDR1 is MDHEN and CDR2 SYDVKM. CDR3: CASSLTGLAGETQYF. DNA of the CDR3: TGTGCCAGCAGCTTGACTGGACTAGCGGGTGAGACCCAGTACTTC.

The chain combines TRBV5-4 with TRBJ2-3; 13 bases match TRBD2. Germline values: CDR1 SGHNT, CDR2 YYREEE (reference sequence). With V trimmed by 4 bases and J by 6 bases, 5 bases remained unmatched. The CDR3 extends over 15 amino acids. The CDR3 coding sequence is TGTGCCAGCAGCGAACTAGCGGGGGGGCCTGATACGCAGTATTTT. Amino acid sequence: CASSELAGGPDTQYF.

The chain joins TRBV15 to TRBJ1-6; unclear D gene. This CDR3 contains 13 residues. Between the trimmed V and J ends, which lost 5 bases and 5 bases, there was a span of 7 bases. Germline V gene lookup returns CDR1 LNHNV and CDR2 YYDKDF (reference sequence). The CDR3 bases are TGTGCCACCAGCTGGCAGGATAATTCACCCCTCCACTTT. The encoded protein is CATSWQDNSPLHF.

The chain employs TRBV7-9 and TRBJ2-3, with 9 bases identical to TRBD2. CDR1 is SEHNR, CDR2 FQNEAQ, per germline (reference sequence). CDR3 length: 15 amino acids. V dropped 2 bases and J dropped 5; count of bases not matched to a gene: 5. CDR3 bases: TGTGCCAGCAGCTTAACGACTAGCGGAGGAGATACGCAGTATTTT. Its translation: CASSLTTSGGDTQYF.

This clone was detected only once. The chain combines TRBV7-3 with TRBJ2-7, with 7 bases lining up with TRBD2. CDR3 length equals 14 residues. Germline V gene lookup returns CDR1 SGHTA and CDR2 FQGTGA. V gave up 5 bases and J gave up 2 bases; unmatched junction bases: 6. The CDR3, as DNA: TGTGCCAGCAGCCCCGATGGGGGGGCCTACGAGCAGTACTTC. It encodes CASSPDGGAYEQYF.

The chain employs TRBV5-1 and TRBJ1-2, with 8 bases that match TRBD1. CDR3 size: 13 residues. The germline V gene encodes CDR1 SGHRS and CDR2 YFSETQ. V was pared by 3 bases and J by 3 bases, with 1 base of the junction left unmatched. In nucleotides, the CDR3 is TGCGCCAGCAGCTGGGGACAGGACTATGGCTACACCTTC. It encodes CASSWGQDYGYTF.

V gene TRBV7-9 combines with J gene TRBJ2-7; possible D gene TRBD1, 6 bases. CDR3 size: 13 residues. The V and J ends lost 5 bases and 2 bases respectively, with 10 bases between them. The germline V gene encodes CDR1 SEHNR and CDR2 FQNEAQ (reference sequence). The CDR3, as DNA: TGTGCCAGCAGCCACGGACAGACCTACGAGCAGTACTTC. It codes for CASSHGQTYEQYF.

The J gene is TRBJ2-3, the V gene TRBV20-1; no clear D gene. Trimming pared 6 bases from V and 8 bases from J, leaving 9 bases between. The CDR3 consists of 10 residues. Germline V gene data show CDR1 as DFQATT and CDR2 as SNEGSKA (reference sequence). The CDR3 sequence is CSAFDITQYF. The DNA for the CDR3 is TGCAGTGCCTTTGACATTACGCAGTATTTT.

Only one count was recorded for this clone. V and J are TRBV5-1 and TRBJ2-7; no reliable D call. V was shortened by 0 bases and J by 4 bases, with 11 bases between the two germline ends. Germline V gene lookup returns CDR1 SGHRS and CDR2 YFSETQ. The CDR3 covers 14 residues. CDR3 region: CASSLEARKYEQYF. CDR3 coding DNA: TGCGCCAGCAGCTTGGAGGCCAGGAAGTACGAGCAGTACTTC.

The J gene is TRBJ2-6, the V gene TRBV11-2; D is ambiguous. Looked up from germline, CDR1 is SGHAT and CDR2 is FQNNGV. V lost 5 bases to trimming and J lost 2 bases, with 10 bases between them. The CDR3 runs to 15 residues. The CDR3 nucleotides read TGTGCCAGCAGCCCAACCCCGGCTGGGGCCAACGTCCTGACTTTC. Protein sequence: CASSPTPAGANVLTF.

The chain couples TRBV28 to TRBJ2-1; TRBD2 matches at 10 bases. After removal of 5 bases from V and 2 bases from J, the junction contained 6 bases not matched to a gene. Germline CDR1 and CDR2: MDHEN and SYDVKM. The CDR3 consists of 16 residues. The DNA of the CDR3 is TGTGCCAGCAGTAAGCTAGCGGGGGACACCTACAATGAGCAGTTCTTC. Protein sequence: CASSKLAGDTYNEQFF.

This CDR3 is CASSNPGGPHRAGYTF. As DNA, the CDR3 is TGTGCCAGTAGTAACCCCGGGGGGCCTCACAGGGCTGGCTACACCTTC. The chain uses TRBV19 and TRBJ1-2; D perhaps matches TRBD1 (6 bases). Germline V gene data show CDR1 as LNHDA and CDR2 as SQIVND (reference sequence). This CDR3 has 16 amino acids. The V gene lost 4 bases and the J gene lost 7 bases, with 22 bases spanning the gap.